The 10 T cell receptor beta chains below were found in one sample sequenced in a study of vaccination and CD4 T cells after COVID-19 (dated by TCRdb to about 2022). Libraries were prepared through PCR. Instrument used: Illumina iSeq 100. DNA from cultured CD4+ T cells underwent TCR sequencing with the Oncomine TCR Beta short-read assay at the Johns Hopkins FTIC core. TCRdb ran its own pipeline on the public reads, namely fastp trimming at Q25 and MiXCR clone calling, and kept in-frame beta chains. Duplicate CDR3 protein sequences are folded into a single record with the most common DNA and genes. Here the sample has some 5,100 distinct CDR3 sequences; about 45% occur a single time. The ten largest clones take up less than 65% of the sample. Explained via the paper, the treatment or condition label denotes: roughly ten-day PBMC culture with coronavirus spike peptide pools or control peptides (ViraFEST assay).

The antigens for these receptors are not known. Sequenced material: CD4+ T cells from blood, cultured in vitro. These receptors were obtained from a human donor who had recovered from COVID-19.

The V gene is TRBV12-3 or TRBV12-4, the J gene TRBJ2-5, with D unclear. The CDR3 runs to 15 residues. Trimming took 1 base from V and 1 from J, leaving 10 bases between them. DNA for the CDR3: TGTGCCAGCAGTTTAGTCCGGCGCTCCCAAGAGACCCAGTACTTC. Translated: CASSLVRRSQETQYF.

This chain uses TRBV11-2 with TRBJ1-2; D is undetermined. The CDR3 has 12 amino acids. Germline CDR1 is SGHAT and CDR2 is FQNNGV. The V gene lost 5 bases and the J gene lost 6 bases, with 10 bases spanning the gap. This CDR3 reads CASSPSLHGYTF. In nucleotides, the CDR3 is TGTGCCAGCAGCCCCTCGTTGCATGGCTACACCTTC.

As DNA, the CDR3 is TGTGCCAGCAGCTTGGGACAGGGGGGTTCCTACGAGCAGTACTTC. Encoded protein: CASSLGQGGSYEQYF. The gene calls are TRBV5-4 and TRBJ2-7; TRBD1 aligns across 9 bases. The junction had 2 bases not matched to a gene; V was cut back by 0 bases and J by 1 base. The CDR3 contains 15 residues. Germline values: CDR1 SGHNT, CDR2 YYREEE (reference sequence).

The chain links TRBV21-1 to TRBJ1-2; the table's D gene call, TRBD1, was not cross checked with the DNA. TRBV21-1 is marked as a pseudogene. This CDR3 spans 15 amino acids. The CDR3 nucleotides read TGTGCCAGCAGCAAAAGGGCGGGGGCGAACTATGGCTACACCTTC. The encoded protein is CASSKRAGANYGYTF.

The CDR3 region is CACTPTLGQGRAEAFF. CDR3 DNA sequence: TGTGCCTGTACACCCACCCTAGGACAGGGTAGGGCTGAAGCTTTCTTT. J is TRBJ1-1 and V is TRBV30, with 8 bases matching TRBD1. The CDR3 is 16 residues long. Germline loops: CDR1 GTSNPN, CDR2 SVGIG (reference sequence). With V trimmed by 6 bases and J by 6 bases, 18 bases remained unmatched.

The chain is built from TRBV20-1 and TRBJ1-1; perhaps TRBD1 as D (5 bases). The CDR3 length is 15 residues. Germline lookup yields CDR1 DFQATT and CDR2 SNEGSKA (reference sequence). V was trimmed by 0 bases and J by 0 bases, leaving 11 bases between them. DNA of the CDR3: TGCAGTGCTAGAGATCAGGGACGGCTGAACACTGAAGCTTTCTTT. Its protein product is CSARDQGRLNTEAFF.

J is TRBJ1-5 and V is TRBV12-3 or TRBV12-4, with D possibly being TRBD1 (6 bases). This CDR3 has 15 amino acids. The ends were cut back, 6 bases at V and 9 bases at J, with 21 bases in the middle. The CDR3: CASSLGGQGLTPQHF. CDR3 nucleotide sequence: TGTGCCAGCAGCCTAGGGGGGCAGGGACTAACGCCCCAGCATTTT.

J is TRBJ2-5 and V is TRBV12-3 or TRBV12-4; no firm D call. CDR3 length equals 13 residues. V was pared by 5 bases and J by 5 bases, with 12 bases between. Here the CDR3 DNA reads TGTGCCAGCAGTGCCTCCCGCCGGGAGACCCAGTACTTC. The encoded protein is CASSASRRETQYF.

Only a few counts were recorded for this clonotype. The rearrangement links TRBV7-2 to TRBJ1-2; a possible D gene is TRBD1 (5 bases). The CDR3 consists of 12 residues. Trimming pared 2 bases from V and 7 bases from J, leaving 8 bases between. CDR1 and CDR2 from the germline V gene are SGHTA and FQGNSA. DNA of the CDR3: TGTGCCAGCAGCTTAAGGAGGGGTGGCTACACCTTC. Protein product: CASSLRRGGYTF.

This chain links TRBV6-2 or TRBV6-3 with TRBJ2-1, with 8 bases matching TRBD2. The trim removed 7 bases at V and 6 bases at J, leaving 11 bases unmatched. Germline assignment: CDR1 MNHEY and CDR2 SVGEGT. The CDR3 is 15 residues long. CDR3 sequence: CASTPPGLASNEQFF. CDR3 sequence (DNA): TGTGCCAGCACCCCGCCCGGACTAGCCTCCAATGAGCAGTTCTTC.